This TCR beta chain was profiled in a study of cytomegalovirus exposure and HLA in healthy donors. Germline CDR1 MNHEY, CDR2 SMNVEV (reference sequence). The V gene lost 6 bases and the J gene lost 2 bases, with 13 bases spanning the gap. The CDR3 has 15 amino acids. The PCR employed 60 Vbeta primers together with 13 Jbeta primers. The table came from immunoSEQ multiplex PCR; TCRdb's copy has only in-frame clones and leaves some out. This sample has around 80,000 clones, with about four fifths found just once. Sequenced sample: PBMCs. The origin of this receptor is a man aged 35-49 years in good health and CMV-seronegative. The chain carries TRBV27 and TRBJ2-2; D perhaps matches TRBD1 (6 bases). The chain's CDR3 is CASSPGTFNTGELFF. The CDR3 DNA sequence: TGTGCCAGCAGCCCCGGGACATTCAACACCGGGGAGCTGTTTTTT.